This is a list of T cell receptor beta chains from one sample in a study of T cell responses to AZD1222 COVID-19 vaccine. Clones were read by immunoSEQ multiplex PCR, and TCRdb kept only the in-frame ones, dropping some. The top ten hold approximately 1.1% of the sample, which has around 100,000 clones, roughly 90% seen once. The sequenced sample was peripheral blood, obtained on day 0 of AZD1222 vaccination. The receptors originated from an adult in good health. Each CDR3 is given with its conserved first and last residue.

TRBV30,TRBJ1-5,CAWSRGQGAGQPQHF
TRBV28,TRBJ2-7,CASSFVDRRYEQYF
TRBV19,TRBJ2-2,CASSRARGSTGELFF
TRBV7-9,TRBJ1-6,CASSLIQGSSYNSPLHF
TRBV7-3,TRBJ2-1,CASSLAGGTYNEQFF
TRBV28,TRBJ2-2,CAWGTSTGELFF
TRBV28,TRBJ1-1,CASSLTGTMNTEAFF
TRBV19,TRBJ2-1,CASSIRSGSNEQFF
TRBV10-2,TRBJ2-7,CASQALSPYEQYF
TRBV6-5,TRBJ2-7,CASSYGRVDYEQYF
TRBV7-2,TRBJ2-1,CASSSGLPRNEQFF
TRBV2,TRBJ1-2,CASKAATSNYGYTF
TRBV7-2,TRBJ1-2,CASRLPWSYGYTF
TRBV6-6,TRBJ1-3,CASSYRTGISGNTIYF
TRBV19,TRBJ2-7,CASRETDYSSYEQYF
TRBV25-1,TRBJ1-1,CASRYQGGTEAFF
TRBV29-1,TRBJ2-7,CSVAGLYLEEQYF
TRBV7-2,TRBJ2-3,CASSLGFGTSGTSTDTQYF
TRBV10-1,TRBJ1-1,CASSGELGGNTEAFF
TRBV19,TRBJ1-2,CASRTGTGLNYGYTF
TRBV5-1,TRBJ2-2,CASSDTGELFF
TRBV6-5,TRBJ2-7,CASSVYRDYEQYF
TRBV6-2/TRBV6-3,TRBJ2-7,CASSYQGTGPYEQYF
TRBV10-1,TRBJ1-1,CASSVIRNTEAFF
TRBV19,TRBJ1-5,CASSLGNQPQHF
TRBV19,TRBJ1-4,CASSDRGSQLFF
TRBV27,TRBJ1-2,CASMRGQGDYGYTF
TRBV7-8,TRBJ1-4,CATSLATGWAEKLFF
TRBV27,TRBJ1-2,CASSPATGAGGYTF
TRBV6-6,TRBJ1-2,CASSSGQGSYGYTF
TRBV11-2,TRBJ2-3,CASNPDSGGRVGTDTQYF
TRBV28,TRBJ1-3,CASRTDRDSGNTIYF
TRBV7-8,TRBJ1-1,CASSLDVWNTEAFF
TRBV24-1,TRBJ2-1,CATSERDRGRNEQFF
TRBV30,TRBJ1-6,CAWRPQGVGSPLHF
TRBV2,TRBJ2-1,CASRPPGVADYNEQFF
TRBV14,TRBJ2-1,CASSRGTGGWNYNEQFF
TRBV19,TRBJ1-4,CASTLNGLRLGEKLFF
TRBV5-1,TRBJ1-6,CASSLNGNWNSPLHF
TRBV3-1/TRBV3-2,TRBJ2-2,CASSQRQAGGTGELFF
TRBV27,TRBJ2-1,CASSFYGLAGNEQFF
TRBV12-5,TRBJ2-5,CASGLVSLTSGRDYQETQYF
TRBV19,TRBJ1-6,CASRPEGSNSPLHF
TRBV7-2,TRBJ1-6,CASSLTGRGYNSPLHF
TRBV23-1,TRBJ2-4,CASSQRRVAKNIQYF
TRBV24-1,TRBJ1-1,CATSDFGTGWEVDTEAFF
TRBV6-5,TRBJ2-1,CASKMKGLPNEQFF